The following is a T cell receptor (beta chain) sequence with its context. CDR3 size: 13 residues. Germline CDR1 is GTSNPN and CDR2 is SVGIG (reference sequence). Trimming shortened V by 3 bases and J by 4 bases, and 13 bases separated the two germline ends. The entry originates in a study of blood T cell repertoires in COVID-19. Overall study context: Donors in the United States, Italy and Spain gave samples during acute or convalescent COVID-19. In each case, the material was cDNA or gDNA derived from T cells, B-cell-depleted T cells, or PBMCs.

Original methodology: Amplification with reference gene primers provided the estimates of nucleated cell counts. Only in-frame clones appear in the TCRdb table, and some are missing; sequencing was by immunoSEQ multiplex PCR. V and J calls and clone size come straight from that table; D and trimming were deduced from the DNA. This table has roughly 80,000 clones, about four fifths appearing once. Sample: peripheral blood. This chain uses TRBV30 with TRBJ2-7; possible D gene TRBD2, 5 bases. The TCR was taken from a woman aged 55-70 years with acute or convalescent COVID-19. CDR3 in DNA: TGTGCCTGGAGCCAAGGACTCCCTTACGAGCAGTACTTC. Translation gives CAWSQGLPYEQYF.